Below are 30 T cell receptor beta chains sequenced from a single sample in a study of vaccination effects on CD4 cells after COVID-19. TCRdb's copy holds only in-frame clones and misses some; the assay was immunoSEQ multiplex PCR. The sample shows roughly 48,000 clones, around 63% of them seen only once. What these receptors recognize is not known. Following 10 days of culture, CD4+ T cells were isolated. The sample was CD4+ T cells from PBMCs cultured without peptide, taken before COVID-19 vaccination. The receptors were gathered from a human donor who received a COVID-19 vaccine.

The V call is TRBV19, the J call TRBJ1-4; the D gene is possibly TRBD1 (5 bases). This CDR3 has 15 residues. V lost 4 bases and J lost 4, with 13 bases in between. Germline CDR1 is LNHDA and CDR2 is SQIVND (reference sequence). The CDR3 nucleotides are TGTGCCAGTAGTACCCGACAGCAAAATAATGAAAAACTGTTTTTT. Translating it yields CASSTRQQNNEKLFF.

CDR3 DNA: TGTGCCAGTAGTATAGGACCCTCTAACTACGAGCAGTACTTC. It specifies CASSIGPSNYEQYF. J is TRBJ2-7 and V is TRBV19; the D is unclear. Germline V CDR1 and CDR2: LNHDA, SQIVND (reference sequence). The CDR3 runs to 14 residues. The V gene lost 1 base and the J gene lost 3 bases, with 10 bases spanning the gap.

The CDR3 loop is CASSLGRRSTDTQYF. As DNA, the CDR3 is TGTGCCAGCAGTCTCGGGCGTCGTAGCACAGATACGCAGTATTTT. This chain links TRBV6-5 with TRBJ2-3; no clear D gene. Germline V gene sequence: CDR1 MNHEY, CDR2 SVGAGI. The V gene lost 5 bases and the J gene lost 0 bases, with 12 bases spanning the gap. The CDR3 is made up of 15 amino acids.

The rearrangement uses TRBV28 and TRBJ2-2; D might be TRBD1 (5 bases). The CDR3 has 15 amino acids. Germline lookup yields CDR1 MDHEN and CDR2 SYDVKM. V lost 3 bases and J 1 base, leaving 9 bases between the germline ends. As DNA, the CDR3 is TGTGCCAGCAGTTTGGGTCAGGGGAACACCGGGGAGCTGTTTTTT. Translated, it gives CASSLGQGNTGELFF.

V is TRBV4-3 and J is TRBJ1-3; TRBD1 aligns across 7 bases. Losses at the gene ends were 3 bases for V and 0 bases for J; bases not matched to a gene: 8. This CDR3 is 17 amino acids long. Looked up from germline, CDR1 is LGHNA and CDR2 is YSLEER. CDR3 amino acids: CASSQTWDRASGNTIYF. The CDR3 DNA sequence: TGCGCCAGCAGCCAGACATGGGACAGAGCCTCTGGAAACACCATATATTTT.

This clone showed up just once. The chain recombines TRBV28 with TRBJ2-3, with D tentatively TRBD2 (6 bases). The CDR3 has 14 amino acids. Deletions cut 10 bases from V and 2 bases from J, with 16 bases between. The V gene's germline CDR1 is MDHEN and CDR2 SYDVKM. This chain's CDR3 is CATRISGSTDTQYF. The CDR3 DNA is TGTGCCACTCGGATTAGCGGATCCACAGATACGCAGTATTTT.

The chain uses TRBV28 and TRBJ2-3; 9 bases are a match to TRBD1. The CDR3 spans 15 residues. V shed 5 bases and J 5 bases; nucleotides not matched to a gene: 8. CDR1 is MDHEN, CDR2 SYDVKM, per germline. The CDR3 sequence is CASSTTQGAKDTQYF. DNA of the CDR3: TGTGCCAGCAGTACTACACAGGGGGCGAAAGATACGCAGTATTTT. The full variable domain, its missing parts supplied by reference TRBV28 and TRBJ2-3, is DVKVTQSSRYLVKRTGEKVFLECVQDMDHENMFWYRQDPGLGLRLIYFSYDVKMKEKGDIPEGYSVSREKKERFSLILESASTNQTSMYLCASSTTQGAKDTQYFGPGTRLTVL.

CDR3 nucleotide sequence: TGTGCCAGCAGCCTATCTAGCGGGAAGACCGGGGAGCTGTTTTTT. Residues: CASSLSSGKTGELFF. J is TRBJ2-2 and V is TRBV3-1 (or the pseudogene TRBV3-2); 9 bases fit TRBD2. Per the germline V gene, CDR1 is LGHDT and CDR2 is YNNKEL (reference sequence). The V segment lost 4 bases and the J segment 5 bases; nucleotides outside the gene matches: 5. The CDR3 extends over 15 amino acids.

As concerns this clone: Sequence at one end of the junction differs from germline and may be a read error. The chain carries TRBV6-5 and TRBJ2-3, with 10 bases matching TRBD1. CDR1 is MNHEY, CDR2 SVGAGI, per germline. The CDR3 contains 14 residues. For the CDR3, the DNA is TGTGCCAGCAGAAGGGACAGGGGCACGGATACGCAGTATTTT. This translates into CASRRDRGTDTQYF.

The chain uses TRBV6-2 or TRBV6-3 and TRBJ1-3; D is unresolved. This CDR3 has 15 amino acids. V was shortened by 0 bases and J by 1 base, with 7 bases between the two germline ends. Germline V gene sequence: CDR1 MNHEY, CDR2 SVGEGT. For the CDR3, the DNA is TGTGCCAGCAGTTACTCTGATTCTTCTGGAAACACCATATATTTT. Translated: CASSYSDSSGNTIYF.

This rearrangement joins TRBV7-3 to TRBJ1-6; 8 bases align to TRBD1. CDR3 length equals 16 residues. Germline V CDR1 and CDR2: SGHTA, FQGTGA. The junction had 9 bases not matched to a gene; V was cut back by 5 bases and J by 6 bases. The CDR3 sequence is CASSTGQGLPNSPLHF. The CDR3 nucleotides read TGTGCCAGCAGCACCGGACAGGGCCTACCTAATTCACCCCTCCACTTT.

The CDR3, as DNA: TGTGCCAGCAGTTTCGCGGGACTAAGGGGAGAGACCCAGTACTTC. Translating gives CASSFAGLRGETQYF. The gene calls are TRBV27 and TRBJ2-5; 7 bases align to TRBD2. Germline V lookup: CDR1 MNHEY, CDR2 SMNVEV (reference sequence). The CDR3 sequence is 15 residues long. V shed 3 bases and J 4 bases; nucleotides not matched to a gene: 8.

The genes are TRBV6-5 and TRBJ2-7; D may be TRBD1 (5 bases). V was trimmed by 6 bases and J by 4 bases, leaving 10 bases between them. This CDR3 has 12 amino acids. Germline-derived CDR1 and CDR2 are MNHEY and SVGAGI. DNA of the CDR3: TGTGCCAGCAGGGACACATCTTACGAGCAGTACTTC. Encoded protein: CASRDTSYEQYF.

This clone was found a few times. The chain combines TRBV7-2 with TRBJ2-5; D remains unclear. With 5 bases removed from V and 5 bases from J, the gap between germline ends came to 12 bases. There are 13 residues in the CDR3. Germline loops: CDR1 SGHTA, CDR2 FQGNSA. The CDR3, as DNA: TGTGCCAGCAGCCTTAAGCGACGCGAGACCCAGTACTTC. Protein product: CASSLKRRETQYF.

There are a few counts of this clone. The rearrangement links TRBV29-1 to TRBJ1-6; D is perhaps TRBD1 (5 bases). V was trimmed by 5 bases and J by 18 bases, leaving 17 bases between them. Looked up from germline, CDR1 is SQVTM and CDR2 is ANQGSEA. CDR3 length: 11 amino acids. DNA of the CDR3: TGCAGCGTTTCAGAGGGGAGCTGGCACCACTTT. Translated: CSVSEGSWHHF.

The chain has TRBV20-1 and TRBJ2-2; no definite D call. Per germline, CDR1 DFQATT and CDR2 SNEGSKA (reference sequence). The CDR3 has 11 residues. V was pared by 3 bases and J by 7 bases, with 6 bases between. The CDR3 nucleotides are TGCAGTGCTAGGAAAGTCGGGGAGCTGTTTTTT. It encodes CSARKVGELFF.

The chain combines TRBV7-2 with TRBJ2-5; D may be TRBD1 (7 bases). The germline V gene has CDR1 SGHTA and CDR2 FQGNSA. The V gene lost 4 bases and the J gene lost 4 bases, with 10 bases spanning the gap. CDR3 length: 13 amino acids. This CDR3 reads CASSYQGGETQYF. CDR3 sequence (DNA): TGTGCCAGCAGCTACCAGGGGGGAGAGACCCAGTACTTC.

The chain has TRBV15 and TRBJ1-6, with a tentative D call TRBD1 (6 bases). The CDR3 spans 15 residues. Trimming removed 1 base from V and 9 bases from J, with 13 bases in between. Per germline, CDR1 LNHNV and CDR2 YYDKDF (reference sequence). CDR3 amino acids: CATSRVTGPTSPLHF. For the CDR3, the DNA is TGTGCCACCAGCAGAGTTACAGGGCCCACTTCACCCCTCCACTTT.

The chain joins TRBV12-3 or TRBV12-4 to TRBJ2-3; D is ambiguous. V gave up 3 bases and J gave up 4 bases, with 5 bases separating them. The CDR3 contains 12 residues. CDR3 amino acids: CASSFRADTQYF. The CDR3 bases are TGTGCCAGCAGTTTTAGGGCAGATACGCAGTATTTT.

This chain links TRBV5-1 with TRBJ2-5, with TRBD1 as a possible D gene (5 bases). V lost 1 base and J lost 2, with 12 bases in between. Per the germline V gene, CDR1 is SGHRS and CDR2 is YFSETQ. The CDR3 spans 15 residues. The CDR3 here is CASSLLGQEQETQYF. As DNA, the CDR3 is TGCGCCAGCAGCTTGCTTGGACAAGAACAAGAGACCCAGTACTTC.

The sample holds a few counts of this clone. V and J are TRBV7-8 and TRBJ1-6, with D maybe TRBD1 (5 bases). The CDR3 length is 15 residues. The germline V gene has CDR1 SGHVS and CDR2 FQNEAQ. V was pared by 3 bases and J by 9 bases, with 15 bases between. CDR3 amino acids: CASSFGGGLGSPLHF. The CDR3 coding sequence is TGTGCCAGCAGCTTCGGGGGGGGACTTGGTTCACCCCTCCACTTT.

The gene calls are TRBV5-6 and TRBJ2-1; 11 nucleotides align to TRBD2. The germline V gene encodes CDR1 SGHDT and CDR2 YYEEEE. Trimming removed 4 bases from V and 9 bases from J; junction bases left unmatched: 6. The CDR3 has 14 residues. DNA of the CDR3: TGTGCCAGCAGCCCTAGCGGGGGGACGGGTGAGCAGTTCTTC. As protein: CASSPSGGTGEQFF.

The rearrangement uses TRBV28 and TRBJ1-1; D is uncertain. V lost 7 bases, J lost 5 bases, and 11 bases lay in between. The CDR3 is made up of 12 amino acids. Germline V gives CDR1 MDHEN, CDR2 SYDVKM. CDR3 protein: CASTLTSTEAFF. CDR3 bases: TGTGCCAGCACATTAACTAGTACTGAAGCTTTCTTT. Full variable domain (rest looked up from reference TRBV28 and TRBJ1-1): DVKVTQSSRYLVKRTGEKVFLECVQDMDHENMFWYRQDPGLGLRLIYFSYDVKMKEKGDIPEGYSVSREKKERFSLILESASTNQTSMYLCASTLTSTEAFFGQGTRLTVV.

The V call is TRBV28, the J call TRBJ2-3; 7 bases agree with TRBD2. The CDR3 spans 15 residues. V lost 6 bases to trimming and J lost 6 bases; unmatched junction nucleotides: 12. Germline V gives CDR1 MDHEN, CDR2 SYDVKM. CDR3 sequence (DNA): TGTGCCAGCAGCTCCTTACCGGGACTACGGGATACGCAGTATTTT. Encoded protein: CASSSLPGLRDTQYF. The whole variable domain, remainder taken from reference TRBV28 and TRBJ2-3, is DVKVTQSSRYLVKRTGEKVFLECVQDMDHENMFWYRQDPGLGLRLIYFSYDVKMKEKGDIPEGYSVSREKKERFSLILESASTNQTSMYLCASSSLPGLRDTQYFGPGTRLTVL.

This clone was seen a handful of times. V is TRBV4-1 and J is TRBJ2-7; D may correspond to TRBD1 or TRBD2 (5 bases each). Germline-derived CDR1 and CDR2 are MGHRA and YSYEKL. The CDR3 extends over 18 amino acids. With 4 bases removed from V and 3 bases from J, the gap between germline ends came to 25 bases. The CDR3 nucleotides read TGCGCCAGCAGCCTCTCACGAGGGGTTAAAGGTCCCCACTACGAGCAGTACTTC. Its translation: CASSLSRGVKGPHYEQYF.

This clone was counted between two and nine times. The chain employs TRBV7-2 and TRBJ2-7; 8 positions match TRBD1. Looked up from germline, CDR1 is SGHTA and CDR2 is FQGNSA. This CDR3 has 16 amino acids. Unmatched junction bases numbered 9, after V lost 5 bases and J lost 0 bases. The CDR3 coding sequence is TGTGCCAGCAGCCCCTGGACAGGGCCAAGCTCCTACGAGCAGTACTTC. The encoded protein is CASSPWTGPSSYEQYF.

The chain carries TRBV30 and TRBJ2-1; D perhaps matches TRBD2 (6 bases). Germline V gives CDR1 GTSNPN, CDR2 SVGIG (reference sequence). V lost 4 bases, J lost 1 base, and 17 bases lay in between. This CDR3 is built from 16 residues. CDR3: CAWTRRGERSYNEQFF. The CDR3 DNA reads TGTGCCTGGACTCGGCGGGGAGAAAGGTCCTACAATGAGCAGTTCTTC.

The chain's CDR3 is CASGGDTQYF. In nucleotides, the CDR3 is TGTGCCAGCGGCGGAGATACGCAGTATTTT. The rearrangement joins TRBV7-2 to TRBJ2-3, with D hard to call. CDR3 length: 10 amino acids. Between the trimmed V and J ends, which lost 8 bases and 5 bases, there was a span of 5 bases. The V gene's germline CDR1 is SGHTA and CDR2 FQGNSA.

This chain connects TRBV7-2 to TRBJ2-1; D not certain. This CDR3 has 12 amino acids. Per germline, CDR1 SGHTA and CDR2 FQGNSA. Trimming shortened V by 3 bases and J by 10 bases, and 10 bases separated the two germline ends. In DNA form, the CDR3 reads TGTGCCAGCAGCTTGGCGACCCCGGAGCAGTTCTTC. Amino acids: CASSLATPEQFF.

The chain recombines TRBV30 with TRBJ2-7; possibly TRBD2 for D (6 bases). This CDR3 region has 15 residues. The germline gives CDR1 GTSNPN, CDR2 SVGIG (reference sequence). V was trimmed by 4 bases and J by 1 base, leaving 17 bases between them. The CDR3 region is CAWNGYSGVSYEQYF. The CDR3 nucleotides read TGTGCCTGGAATGGTTATTCGGGGGTGTCCTACGAGCAGTACTTC.